This T cell receptor (beta chain) was profiled in a study of cytomegalovirus exposure and HLA in healthy donors. PCR primers comprised 60 Vbeta and 13 Jbeta primers. Measured with immunoSEQ multiplex PCR; TCRdb has only the in-frame clones, and not every one. This sample yields about 170,000 clones, of which approximately 81% are seen a single time; approximately 2.5% belongs to the top ten. Trimming stripped 4 bases from V and 1 base from J, with 8 bases between. Germline-derived CDR1 and CDR2 are SGHKS and YYEKEE (reference sequence). The CDR3 has 13 amino acids. This sequence originates from a young man in good health and CMV-seropositive. The source material was PBMCs. The J gene is TRBJ1-1, the V gene TRBV5-5; possible D gene TRBD1, 5 bases. CDR3 nucleotide sequence: TGTGCCAGCAGCCGCGACAGGAACACTGAAGCTTTCTTT. Amino acid sequence: CASSRDRNTEAFF. Full variable domain (remainder filled in from reference TRBV5-5 and TRBJ1-1): DAGVTQSPTHLIKTRGQQVTLRCSPISGHKSVSWYQQVLGQGPQFIFQYYEKEERGRGNFPDRFSARQFPNYSSELNVNALLLGDSALYLCASSRDRNTEAFFGQGTRLTVV.